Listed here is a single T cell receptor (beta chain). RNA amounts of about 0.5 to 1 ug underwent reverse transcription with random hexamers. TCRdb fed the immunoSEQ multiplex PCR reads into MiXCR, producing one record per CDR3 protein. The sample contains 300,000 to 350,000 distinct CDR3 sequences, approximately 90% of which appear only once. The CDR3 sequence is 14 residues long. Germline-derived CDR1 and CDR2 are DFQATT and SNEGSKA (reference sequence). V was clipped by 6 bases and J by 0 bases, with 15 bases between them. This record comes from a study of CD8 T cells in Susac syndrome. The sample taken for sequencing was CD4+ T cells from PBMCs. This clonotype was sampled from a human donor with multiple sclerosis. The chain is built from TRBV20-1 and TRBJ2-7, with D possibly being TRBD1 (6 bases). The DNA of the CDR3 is TGCAGTGCGCCTGGACAGAGCTTCTCCTACGAGCAGTACTTC. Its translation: CSAPGQSFSYEQYF.